This passage covers 22 T cell receptor beta chains from one sample sequenced in a study of CD8+ T cells in alopecia areata. RNA, once extracted, was reverse transcribed into cDNA for use as the sequencing template. The repertoire was sequenced with immunoSEQ multiplex PCR; TCRdb's copy has only in-frame clones and lacks some. This repertoire holds about 120,000 clones, and none appear only once. Input material: lesional skin. The source is a C3H/HeJ mouse with alopecia areata. The mice in this strain carry MHC haplotype H2-k.

This clone appeared a few times. All gene names here are mouse names. From the germline J gene comes the end of the CDR3, since the read stops 4 residues before it. This chain uses TRBV16 with TRBJ1-4; 7 nucleotides match TRBD1. Germline assignment: CDR1 SGHSA and CDR2 FRNQAP. The CDR3 contains 16 residues. Trimming took 0 bases from V and 4 from J; bases not matched to a gene: 5. The CDR3 bases that were read are TGTGCAAGCAGCTTAGAGGGGGACAGTGGCAACGAA. Residues: CASSLEGDSGNE. The complete CDR3 sequence is CASSLEGDSGNERLFF.

Remarks on this clone: The protein listed by TCRdb differs at residue 12 from the translated DNA, so the DNA translation is shown. Genes here carry mouse names. The read gets to within 3 residues of the CDR3 end, and the germline J gene fills in the rest. The chain couples TRBV1 to TRBJ1-3; 9 bases line up with TRBD1. The CDR3 is made up of 15 amino acids. Germline V gene sequence: CDR1 NSQYPW, CDR2 LRSPGD (reference sequence). The V and J ends lost 3 bases and 4 bases, in that order; junction bases with no gene match: 4. CDR3: CTCSAGTGWGNTLYF. The CDR3 bases that were read are TGCACCTGCAGTGCTGGGACAGGGTGGGGAAATACG.

In its sample, this clone was seen a few times. The gene names given are mouse names. The read ends 4 residues before the CDR3 terminus; that terminus is restored from the germline J gene. This chain uses TRBV17 with TRBJ2-3, with 9 bases matching TRBD2. V dropped 3 bases and J dropped 0; count of bases not matched to a gene: 4. This CDR3 has 16 residues. Looked up from germline, CDR1 is MNHDT and CDR2 is YYDKIL. CDR3 loop: CASSSSWGGSAETLYF. The CDR3 bases that were read are TGTGCTAGCAGTAGTTCCTGGGGGGGTAGTGCAGAA.

Note on this clone: Here the gene names and germline are mouse. Incomplete CDR3 DNA: TGCACCTGCAGTGCAGATAGTCAGGGTTCCAACGAA. Protein product: CTCSADSQGSNE. The full CDR3 sequence reads CTCSADSQGSNERLFF. The chain couples TRBV1 to TRBJ1-4, with D perhaps matching TRBD1 (5 bases). The CDR3 end falls 4 residues outside the read, so it is completed with the germline J gene. With 0 bases removed from V and 1 base from J, the gap between germline ends came to 9 bases. From germline, CDR1 is NSQYPW and CDR2 LRSPGD (reference sequence). There are 16 residues in the CDR3. The full variable domain, in which reference TRBV1 and TRBJ1-4 provide the parts outside the CDR3, is VTLLEQNPRWRLVPRGQAVNLRCILKNSQYPWMSWYQQDLQKQLQWLFTLRSPGDKEVKSLPGADYLATRVTDTELRLQVANMSQGRTLYCTCSADSQGSNERLFFGHGTKLSVL.

Notes on this clone: Gene names are the mouse ones. The read falls 4 residues short of the CDR3 end, and the missing part is taken from the germline J gene. This chain joins TRBV19 and TRBJ2-4, with D perhaps TRBD2 (6 bases). Germline-derived CDR1 and CDR2 are FNHDT and SITEND (reference sequence). The CDR3 spans 15 residues. Trimming took off 2 bases at V and 0 bases at J, with 10 bases between the two ends. CDR3 in amino acids: CASSIGTPSQNTLYF. The covered CDR3 bases are TGTGCCAGCAGTATTGGGACTCCTAGTCAAAAC.

For this clone: Mouse gene names and germline throughout. With the read ending 4 residues before the CDR3 end, the germline J gene is used to fill in that end. The rearrangement uses TRBV17 and TRBJ1-1; D gene unclear. Trimming left V 2 bases short and J 0 bases short, with 7 bases between. The CDR3 contains 14 residues. Germline CDR1 reads MNHDT; CDR2 reads YYDKIL. The CDR3 sequence: CASSRTVANTEVFF. The DNA read from the CDR3 is TGTGCTAGCAGTAGAACAGTTGCAAACACA.

This clone was observed a handful of times. The gene names given are mouse names. The read ends 4 residues before the CDR3 terminus; that terminus is restored from the germline J gene. This rearrangement joins TRBV13-3 to TRBJ2-5; TRBD1 aligns across 7 bases. The germline V gene encodes CDR1 NNHDY and CDR2 SYVADS. The length of the CDR3 is 15 residues. The sequenced CDR3 bases are TGTGCCAGCAGTGATGCAGGGGGAGGAGGAGAC. This gives the protein CASSDAGGGGD. The entire CDR3 protein is CASSDAGGGGDTQYF. Using reference TRBV13-3 and TRBJ2-5 for the parts outside the CDR3, the full variable domain is EAAVTQSPRSKVAVTGGKVTLSCHQTNNHDYMYWYRQDTGHGLRLIHYSYVADSTEKGDIPDGYKASRPSQENFSLILELASLSQTAVYFCASSDAGGGGDTQYFGPGTRLLVL.

This clone has more than one count but fewer than ten. Gene names are mouse gene names. The read gets to within 4 residues of the CDR3 end, and the germline J gene fills in the rest. J is TRBJ2-5 and V is TRBV19, with TRBD1 matching over 8 bases. From germline, CDR1 is FNHDT and CDR2 SITEND (reference sequence). The CDR3 has 14 residues. CDR3 bases read: TGTGCCAGCAGTATTCGACAGGGGAGAGAC. Translated, it gives CASSIRQGRD. In full, the CDR3 reads CASSIRQGRDTQYF. Full variable domain (missing parts from reference TRBV19 and TRBJ2-5): GGIITQTPKFLIGQEGQKLTLKCQQNFNHDTMYWYRQDSGKGLRLIYYSITENDLQKGDLSEGYDASREKKSSFSLTVTSAQKNEMAVFLCASSIRQGRDTQYFGPGTRLLVL.

This clone was detected only a few times. The listed genes are named as in mouse. CDR3 DNA (partial): TGTGCCAGCAGTCGACTGGGGGGGATACGAGAC. This translates into CASSRLGGIRD. The complete CDR3 sequence is CASSRLGGIRDTQYF. The chain is built from TRBV13-3 and TRBJ2-5; 11 bases line up with TRBD2. The read gets to within 4 residues of the CDR3 end, and the germline J gene fills in the rest. The CDR3 runs to 15 residues. Germline V gene sequence: CDR1 NNHDY, CDR2 SYVADS.

This clone was picked up a small number of times. All gene names here are mouse names. The CDR3 extends 4 residues past the end of the read, so its final part is completed from the germline J gene. The V and J genes are TRBV13-3 and TRBJ1-1; D unresolved. V lost 2 bases to trimming and J lost 0 bases, with 5 bases between them. The germline gives CDR1 NNHDY, CDR2 SYVADS. The CDR3 is made up of 13 amino acids. The sequenced part of the CDR3 DNA is TGTGCCAGCAGTGAGAACAAGAACACA. Protein product: CASSENKNT. The CDR3 as a whole reads CASSENKNTEVFF.

This clone was seen many times. Gene names and germline refer to mouse. Read coverage stops 4 residues before the CDR3 terminus; the germline J gene supplies the remainder. This chain connects TRBV13-3 to TRBJ2-1; 8 bases are shared with TRBD2. V lost 5 bases and J lost 2; bases outside the gene matches: 3. The length of the CDR3 is 14 residues. In germline, CDR1 is NNHDY, CDR2 SYVADS. The CDR3 is CASSSLGDYAEQFF. The CDR3 bases that were read are TGTGCCAGCAGCTCACTGGGGGACTATGCT.

Regarding this clone: Mouse names are used for the genes. The CDR3 is cut off 4 residues early in the read; its end comes from the germline J gene. The chain recombines TRBV19 with TRBJ2-5; 7 nucleotides line up with TRBD2. Trimming removed 2 bases from V and 0 bases from J; junction bases left unmatched: 3. The germline V gene encodes CDR1 FNHDT and CDR2 SITEND (reference sequence). The CDR3 runs to 15 residues. CDR3 sequence reads: CASSIWGVNQDTQYF. The CDR3 DNA, read in part, is TGTGCCAGCAGTATTTGGGGGGTGAACCAAGAC.

In regard to this clone: Gene names are the mouse ones. The sequenced fragment ends 4 residues before the CDR3 boundary, so the rest is inferred from the germline J gene. The rearrangement links TRBV16 to TRBJ2-5, with D perhaps TRBD1 (6 bases). V gave up 1 base and J gave up 0 bases, with 8 bases separating them. This CDR3 region has 15 residues. CDR1 and CDR2 from the germline V gene are SGHSA and FRNQAP. The sequenced part of the CDR3 DNA is TGTGCAAGCAGCTTAGGAGGGACAAACCAAGAC. This encodes CASSLGGTNQD. The CDR3, in full, reads CASSLGGTNQDTQYF.

For this clone: Germline and genes: mouse. The read gets to within 4 residues of the CDR3 end, and the germline J gene fills in the rest. The genes are TRBV13-3 and TRBJ2-5; 12 nucleotides align to TRBD2. The germline V gene encodes CDR1 NNHDY and CDR2 SYVADS. V dropped 2 bases and J dropped 2; count of bases not matched to a gene: 6. The CDR3 has 17 amino acids. The CDR3 here is CASSDRDWGEAQDTQYF. The part of the CDR3 DNA that was read is TGTGCCAGCAGTGACAGGGACTGGGGGGAGGCCCAAGAC.

This clone appeared a few times. At residue 11, TCRdb's protein is not the same as the translated DNA, so the protein here was read from the DNA. These gene names are mouse names. The read halts 3 residues ahead of the CDR3 end, with the missing end drawn from the germline J gene. The chain employs TRBV19 and TRBJ1-6, with a tentative D call TRBD1 (6 bases). TRBJ1-6 is designated an ORF whose function remains uncertain. Between the trimmed V and J ends, which lost 2 bases and 7 bases, there was a span of 10 bases. The CDR3 extends over 14 amino acids. Germline V CDR1 and CDR2: FNHDT, SITEND (reference sequence). The DNA read from the CDR3 is TGTGCCAGCAGTATCGAGGGGGGGAATTCGCCC. Its translation is CASSIEGGNSP. The full CDR3 protein reads CASSIEGGNSPLYF.

This clone turned up a few times. Each gene name is a mouse one. The sequence runs out 4 residues before the end of the CDR3; the remainder is reconstructed from the germline J gene. The genes are TRBV13-3 and TRBJ2-7; 7 positions match TRBD1. The germline CDR1 and CDR2 sequences are NNHDY and SYVADS. This CDR3 comprises 13 residues. The sequenced CDR3 bases are TGTGCCAGCAGTACCGGGACAGAGTAT. It yields the protein CASSTGTEY. The CDR3 as a whole reads CASSTGTEYEQYF.

This clone was found many times. Any gene name here is a mouse gene name. The CDR3 is cut off 4 residues early in the read; its end comes from the germline J gene. This specimen includes other DNA sequences encoding the same CDR3. This chain uses TRBV1 with TRBJ2-5, with TRBD2 identical over 7 bases. Per the germline V gene, CDR1 is NSQYPW and CDR2 is LRSPGD (reference sequence). V shed 3 bases, J shed 3 bases, and the junction held 6 bases outside the gene matches. The CDR3 has 15 residues. The sequenced CDR3 bases are TGCACCTGCAGTGCCAGGCTGGGGGATCAAGAC. As protein: CTCSARLGDQD. The full CDR3 protein reads CTCSARLGDQDTQYF.

Of note for this clone: Mouse germline and gene names are used. CDR3 protein: CASSESGTGEAETLYF. CDR3 DNA, as far as it was read: TGTGCCAGCAGTGAATCCGGGACAGGGGAGGCAGAA. The chain is built from TRBV13-3 and TRBJ2-3, with 10 bases that match TRBD1. Read sequence stops 4 residues before the CDR3 end, and the germline J gene provides the missing end. CDR3 length: 16 residues. Germline V gene lookup returns CDR1 NNHDY and CDR2 SYVADS. Germline trimming cut 2 bases from V and 3 bases from J; bases unmatched to any gene: 6.

About this clone: The gene names here belong to mouse. The read ends 4 residues early relative to the CDR3; the germline J gene fills the gap. The chain joins TRBV19 to TRBJ1-4; maybe TRBD1 (6 bases). Germline loops: CDR1 FNHDT, CDR2 SITEND (reference sequence). The CDR3 is 14 amino acids. The ends were cut back, 1 base at V and 6 bases at J, with 10 bases in the middle. The sequenced part of the CDR3 DNA is TGTGCCAGCAGTATAAGCTGGGGGCACGAA. Amino acids: CASSISWGHE. The full CDR3 sequence reads CASSISWGHERLFF. The complete variable domain, with remaining parts taken from reference TRBV19 and TRBJ1-4, reads GGIITQTPKFLIGQEGQKLTLKCQQNFNHDTMYWYRQDSGKGLRLIYYSITENDLQKGDLSEGYDASREKKSSFSLTVTSAQKNEMAVFLCASSISWGHERLFFGHGTKLSVL.

This clone was seen repeatedly, ten times or more. Gene names refer to mouse genes. The sequence runs out 4 residues before the end of the CDR3; the remainder is reconstructed from the germline J gene. Other nucleotide sequences from this sample produce the same CDR3. V and J are TRBV1 and TRBJ2-1; 7 nucleotides line up with TRBD1. V trimming: 3 bases; J trimming: 3 bases; junction bases outside the gene matches: 2. Germline loops: CDR1 NSQYPW, CDR2 LRSPGD (reference sequence). CDR3 length equals 14 residues. Incomplete CDR3 DNA: TGCACCTGCAGTGCGAACAGGGGCTATGCT. This codes for CTCSANRGYA. The whole CDR3 reads CTCSANRGYAEQFF.

The table lists this clone with a few counts. Germline and genes: mouse. The read terminates 4 residues ahead of where the CDR3 ends, so the germline J gene completes it. The chain couples TRBV13-3 to TRBJ2-5; 8 positions match TRBD2. The CDR3 contains 15 residues. Germline V gene sequence: CDR1 NNHDY, CDR2 SYVADS. The sequenced CDR3 bases are TGTGCCAGCAGTGAGAGGGGGGGCGCGGATGAC. Its translation is CASSERGGADD. The full CDR3 is CASSERGGADDTQYF.

Comment on this clone: Gene names and germline match the mouse. The DNA ends 4 residues before the CDR3 does, and the rest of the CDR3 is filled in from the germline J gene. The rearrangement joins TRBV13-2 to TRBJ2-7, with a tentative D call TRBD2 (7 bases). CDR1 is NNHNN and CDR2 is SYGAGS in the germline V gene (reference sequence). The CDR3 consists of 16 residues. The CDR3 here is CASGPLPPGGLYEQYF. CDR3 DNA (partial): TGTGCCAGCGGGCCACTCCCCCCTGGGGGCCTGTAT.